What follows is one T cell receptor beta chain and its context. The data were produced by immunoSEQ multiplex PCR, yet TCRdb's version contains in-frame clones alone and is incomplete. The sample has 350,000 to 400,000 clones, more than 85% seen once; the top ten hold roughly 0.9%. Germline V lookup: CDR1 SGHTA, CDR2 FQGNSA. V lost 5 bases, J lost 3 bases, and 17 bases lay in between. This CDR3 contains 15 residues. Participant age was roughly 18 to 100 years, and participants resided in fewer than 25 US areas. Shortly before study entry, within 2 weeks, exposed participants had met a COVID-19 case. These data originate in a study of blood T cell repertoires in COVID-19. Overall study: The study drew acute and convalescent COVID-19 samples from the United States, Italy and Spain. T cells, B-cell-depleted T cells, or PBMCs provided the cDNA or gDNA that served as material.

The specimen was PBMCs or T cells enriched from blood (not recorded which). This sequence joins TRBV7-2 and TRBJ2-7; D is possibly TRBD2 (5 bases). The source is a woman in her thirties or forties who had been exposed to COVID-19. CDR3 DNA sequence: TGTGCCAGCAGCCTTGGCGAGGGTAAGGGCTACGAGCAGTACTTC. This sequence encodes CASSLGEGKGYEQYF. The full variable domain, completed using reference TRBV7-2 and TRBJ2-7, is GAGVSQSPSNKVTEKGKDVELRCDPISGHTALYWYRQSLGQGLEFLIYFQGNSAPDKSGLPSDRFSAERTGGSVSTLTIQRTQQEDSAVYLCASSLGEGKGYEQYFGPGTRLTVT.